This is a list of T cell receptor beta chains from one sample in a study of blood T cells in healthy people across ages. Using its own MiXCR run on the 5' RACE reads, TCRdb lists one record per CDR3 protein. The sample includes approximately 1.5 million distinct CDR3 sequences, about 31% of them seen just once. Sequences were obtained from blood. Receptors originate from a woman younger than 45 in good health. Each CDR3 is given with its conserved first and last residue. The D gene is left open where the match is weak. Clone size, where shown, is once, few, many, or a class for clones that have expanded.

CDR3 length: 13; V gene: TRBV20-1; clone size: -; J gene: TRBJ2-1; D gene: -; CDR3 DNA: TGCAGTGCTAGAGCCCGAGCGCACAATGAGCAGTTCTTC; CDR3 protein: CSARARAHNEQFF
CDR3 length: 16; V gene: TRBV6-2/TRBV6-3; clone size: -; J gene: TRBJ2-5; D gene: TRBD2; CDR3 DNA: TGTGCCAGCAGTCACGGCCTAGCGGGAGTCCAAGAGACCCAGTACTTC; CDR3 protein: CASSHGLAGVQETQYF
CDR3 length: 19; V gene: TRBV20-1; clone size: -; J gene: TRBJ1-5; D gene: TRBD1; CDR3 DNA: TGCAGTGCTAGCCCGATTGCGGGACAGGTCCTAGATAGCAATCAGCCCCAGCATTTT; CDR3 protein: CSASPIAGQVLDSNQPQHF
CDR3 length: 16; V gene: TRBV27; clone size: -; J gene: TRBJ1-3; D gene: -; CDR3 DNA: TGTGCCAGCAGTTCACCCTCCGAGGGCTCTGGAAACACCATATATTTT; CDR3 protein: CASSSPSEGSGNTIYF
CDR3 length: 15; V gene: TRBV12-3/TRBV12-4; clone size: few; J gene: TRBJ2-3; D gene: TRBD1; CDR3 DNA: TGTGCCAGCAGCCCCACGGACAGGGCTCCAGATACGCAGTATTTT; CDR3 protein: CASSPTDRAPDTQYF
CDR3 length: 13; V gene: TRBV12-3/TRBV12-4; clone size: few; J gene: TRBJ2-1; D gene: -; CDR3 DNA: TGTGCCAGCAGCCCTGACGGGAACAATGAGCAGTTCTTC; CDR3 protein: CASSPDGNNEQFF
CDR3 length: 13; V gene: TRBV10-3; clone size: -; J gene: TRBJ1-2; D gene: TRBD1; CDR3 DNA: TGTGCCATCAATTTCGACAGGGGGGATGGCTACACCTTC; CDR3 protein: CAINFDRGDGYTF
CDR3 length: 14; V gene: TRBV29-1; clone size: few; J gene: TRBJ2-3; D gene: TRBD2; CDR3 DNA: TGCAGCGCCCAGGGAGGGGTGGACGCAGATACGCAGTATTTT; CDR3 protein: CSAQGGVDADTQYF
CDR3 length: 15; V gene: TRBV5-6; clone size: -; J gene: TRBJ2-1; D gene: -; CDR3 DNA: TGTGCCAGCAGCTTGGAGGGGGATTCCGACAATGAGCAGTTCTTC; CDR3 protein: CASSLEGDSDNEQFF
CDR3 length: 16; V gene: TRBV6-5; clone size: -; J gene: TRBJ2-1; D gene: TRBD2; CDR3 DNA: TGTGCCACCGCACTCCTCCTAGCGGGGGGGTGGAATGAGCAGTTCTTC; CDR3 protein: CATALLLAGGWNEQFF
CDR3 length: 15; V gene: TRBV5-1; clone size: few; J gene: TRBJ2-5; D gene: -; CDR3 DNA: TGCGCCAGCCGGACAATCTGGTCGTGGAAAGAGACCCAGTACTTC; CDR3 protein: CASRTIWSWKETQYF
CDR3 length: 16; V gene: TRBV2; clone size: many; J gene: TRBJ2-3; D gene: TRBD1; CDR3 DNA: TGTGCCAGCAGTCCCGGATTCGGACAGGGGGCAGATACGCAGTATTTT; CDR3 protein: CASSPGFGQGADTQYF
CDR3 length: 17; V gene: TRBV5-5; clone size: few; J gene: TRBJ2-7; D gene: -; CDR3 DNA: TGTGCCAGCAGCTTGTCCGGCAACTTAAGGGGGGCCTACGAGCAGTACTTC; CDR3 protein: CASSLSGNLRGAYEQYF
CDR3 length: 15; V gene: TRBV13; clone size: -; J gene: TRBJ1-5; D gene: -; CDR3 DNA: TGTGCCAGCAGCTCGTCGGACGGGGAAAATCAGCCCCAGCATTTT; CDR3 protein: CASSSSDGENQPQHF
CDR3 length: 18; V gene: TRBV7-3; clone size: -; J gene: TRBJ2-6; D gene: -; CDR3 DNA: TGTGCCAGCAGCTTAGGGGGGATGATAAGCTCTGGGGCCAACGTCCTGACTTTC; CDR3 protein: CASSLGGMISSGANVLTF
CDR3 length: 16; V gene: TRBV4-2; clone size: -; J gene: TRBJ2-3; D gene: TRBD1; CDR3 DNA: TGTGCCAGCAGCCCCGAGGCAGGGGGCGAGGGAGATACGCAGTATTTT; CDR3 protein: CASSPEAGGEGDTQYF
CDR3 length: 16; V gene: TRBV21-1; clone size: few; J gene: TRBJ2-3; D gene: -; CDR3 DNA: TGTGCCAGCAGCATCCGACAGGGAGGAATCACAGATACGCAGTATTTT; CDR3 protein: CASSIRQGGITDTQYF
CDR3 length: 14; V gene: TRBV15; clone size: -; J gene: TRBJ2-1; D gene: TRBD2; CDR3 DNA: TGTGCCACCAGCAGAGAAGGGGTAGCGGGGGGCGAAGGTTTC; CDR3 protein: CATSREGVAGGEGF
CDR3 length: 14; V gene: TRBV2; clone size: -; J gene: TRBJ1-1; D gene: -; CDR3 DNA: TGTGCCAGCAGTGAGGGGGGGCCGGGCACTGAAGCTTTCTTT; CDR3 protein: CASSEGGPGTEAFF
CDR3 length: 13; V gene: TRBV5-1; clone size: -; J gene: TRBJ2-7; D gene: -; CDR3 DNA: TGCGCCAGCTCAACAAATTACCTCTACGAGCAGTACTTC; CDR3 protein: CASSTNYLYEQYF
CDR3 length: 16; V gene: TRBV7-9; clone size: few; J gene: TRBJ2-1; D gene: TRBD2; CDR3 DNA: TGTGCCACCGATGGGGCTAGCGGGAGCTCCTACAATGAGCAGTTCTTC; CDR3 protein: CATDGASGSSYNEQFF
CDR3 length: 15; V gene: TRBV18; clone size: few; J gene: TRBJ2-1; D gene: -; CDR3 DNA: TGTGCCAGCTCACCAAATGCGGCAGGTATGGATGAGCAGTTCTTC; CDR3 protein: CASSPNAAGMDEQFF
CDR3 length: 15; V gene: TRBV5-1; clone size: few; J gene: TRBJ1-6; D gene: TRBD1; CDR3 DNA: TGCGCCAGCAGCAGCACAGGGGTTCCCAATTCACCCCTCCACTTT; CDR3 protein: CASSSTGVPNSPLHF
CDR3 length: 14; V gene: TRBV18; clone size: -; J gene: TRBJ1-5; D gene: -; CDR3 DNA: TGTGCCAGCTCCTTAGGGGCGGGTGATCAGCCCCAGCATTTT; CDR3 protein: CASSLGAGDQPQHF
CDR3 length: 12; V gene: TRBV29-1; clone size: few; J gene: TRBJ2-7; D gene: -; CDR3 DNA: TGCAGCGTTGTCGGCAGGGGAAACGAGCAGTACTTC; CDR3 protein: CSVVGRGNEQYF
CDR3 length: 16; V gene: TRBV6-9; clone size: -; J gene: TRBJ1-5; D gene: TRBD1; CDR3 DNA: TGTGCCAGCATCTGGGGCGGGACAGGGGATTATCAGCCCCAGCATTTT; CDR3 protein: CASIWGGTGDYQPQHF
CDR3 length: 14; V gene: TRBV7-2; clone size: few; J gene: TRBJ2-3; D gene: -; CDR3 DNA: TGTGCCAGCAGCTTAATGGGGGGAGGAGATGCGCGGTATTTT; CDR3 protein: CASSLMGGGDARYF
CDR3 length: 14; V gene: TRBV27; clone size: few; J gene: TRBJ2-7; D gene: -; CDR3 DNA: TGTGCCAGCAGTTTGAGGGGACAAATCTACGAGCAGTACTTC; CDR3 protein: CASSLRGQIYEQYF
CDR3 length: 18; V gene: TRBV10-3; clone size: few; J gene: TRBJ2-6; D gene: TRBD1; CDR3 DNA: TGTGCCATCAGTGAGATTGGCAGGGGGCCCCCTGGGGCCAACGTCCTGACTTTC; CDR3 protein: CAISEIGRGPPGANVLTF
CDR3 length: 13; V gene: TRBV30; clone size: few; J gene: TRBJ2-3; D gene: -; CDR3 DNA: TGTGCCTGGAGTTATACAGGAACAGATACGCAGTATTTT; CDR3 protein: CAWSYTGTDTQYF
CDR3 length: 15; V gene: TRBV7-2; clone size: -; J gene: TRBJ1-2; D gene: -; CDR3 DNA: TGTGCCAGCAGCTTAGAAGACAGGCTTAACTATGGCTACACCTTC; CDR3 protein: CASSLEDRLNYGYTF
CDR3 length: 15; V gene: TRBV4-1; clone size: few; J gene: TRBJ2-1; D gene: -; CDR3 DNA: TGCGCCAGCAGCCAAGATATGGCTACGTACAATGAGCAGTTCTTC; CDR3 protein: CASSQDMATYNEQFF
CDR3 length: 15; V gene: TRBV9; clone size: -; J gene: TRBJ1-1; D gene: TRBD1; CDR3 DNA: TGTGCCAGCAGCGTAGCAGGGACAGGGGGCACTGAAGCTTTCTTT; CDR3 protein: CASSVAGTGGTEAFF
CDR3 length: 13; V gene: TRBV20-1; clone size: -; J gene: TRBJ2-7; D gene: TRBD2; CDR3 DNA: TGCAGCGCGACTAGCGGGGGGGAGGACGAGCAGTACTTC; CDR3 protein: CSATSGGEDEQYF
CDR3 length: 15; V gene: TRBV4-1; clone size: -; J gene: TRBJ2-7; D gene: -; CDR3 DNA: TGCGCCAGCAGCCAAATCCCCACGGCTAGGGACGAGCAGTACTTC; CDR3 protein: CASSQIPTARDEQYF
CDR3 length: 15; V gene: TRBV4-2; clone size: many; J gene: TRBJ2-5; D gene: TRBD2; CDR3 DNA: TGTGCCAGCAGCCAAGCTAGCGGGGGTCAAGAGACCCAGTACTTC; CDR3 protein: CASSQASGGQETQYF
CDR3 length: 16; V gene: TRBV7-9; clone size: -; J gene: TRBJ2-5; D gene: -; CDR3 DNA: TGTGCCAGCAGCTTAGGGAACTTTGGAGAGGCGAGCAAGCAGTACTTC; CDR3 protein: CASSLGNFGEASKQYF
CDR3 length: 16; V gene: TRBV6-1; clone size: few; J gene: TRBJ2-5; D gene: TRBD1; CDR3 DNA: TGTGCCAGCAGTGATCGGGACAGGGCTGCAAGTGGGGTCCAGTACTTC; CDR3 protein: CASSDRDRAASGVQYF
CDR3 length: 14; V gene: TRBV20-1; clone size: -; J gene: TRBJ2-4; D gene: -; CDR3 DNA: TGCAGTGCTAGAGATGGTGAGGGGAAAGACATTCAGTACTTC; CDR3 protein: CSARDGEGKDIQYF
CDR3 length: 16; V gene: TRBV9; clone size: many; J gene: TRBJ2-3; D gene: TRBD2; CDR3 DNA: TGTGCCAGCAGTGTCCTAGCGGGGGCGAGCACAGATACGCAGTATTTT; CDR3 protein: CASSVLAGASTDTQYF
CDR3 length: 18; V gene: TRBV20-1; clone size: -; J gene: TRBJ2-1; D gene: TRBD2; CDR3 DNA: TGCAGTGCTAGCTCCGTCGAGACTAGCGGGAAAATCTACAATGAGCAGTTCTTC; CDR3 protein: CSASSVETSGKIYNEQFF
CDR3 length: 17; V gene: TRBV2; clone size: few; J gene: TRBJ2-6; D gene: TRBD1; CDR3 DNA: TGTGCCAGCTCGAGGATGGGACAGGGGGTCGGGGCCAACGTCCTGACTTTC; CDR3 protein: CASSRMGQGVGANVLTF
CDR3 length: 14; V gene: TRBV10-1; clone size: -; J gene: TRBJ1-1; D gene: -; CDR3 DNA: TGCGCCAGCAGTGAAACCCGCCCGGGGACTGAAGCTTTCTTT; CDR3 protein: CASSETRPGTEAFF
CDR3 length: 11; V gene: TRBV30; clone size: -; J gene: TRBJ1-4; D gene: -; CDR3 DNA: TGTGCCCTCGACCATAATGAAAAACTGTTTTTT; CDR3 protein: CALDHNEKLFF
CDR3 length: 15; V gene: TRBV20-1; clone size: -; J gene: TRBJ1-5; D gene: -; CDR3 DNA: TGCAGTGCGAAGACCGGGACCGAAAGTTTTCAGCCCCAGCATTTT; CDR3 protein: CSAKTGTESFQPQHF
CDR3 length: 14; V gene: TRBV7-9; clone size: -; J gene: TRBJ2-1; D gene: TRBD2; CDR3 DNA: TGTGCCAGCAGCTTTAGGCGGGGGGGCCTTGAGCAGTTCTTC; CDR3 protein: CASSFRRGGLEQFF